Below, 28 T cell receptor beta chains from the same sample are listed, as sequenced in a study of Graves' ophthalmopathy and Graves' hyperthyroidism. CDR3 regions of TCR beta were amplified from RNA transcripts. The first round was an RT-PCR with HTBI primers, and the second round was a multiplex PCR. MiXCR, run by TCRdb on the multiplex PCR reads, gives a single entry per CDR3 protein. The sample lists 900,000 to 1,200,000 distinct CDR3 sequences, roughly 35% occurring once. Sequencing was carried out using peripheral blood or thyroid tissue (not recorded which). These TCRs come from an adult man with Graves' hyperthyroidism.

There are many counts of this clonotype. The gene calls are TRBV7-2 and TRBJ2-7; tentative D call: TRBD1 (5 bases). V was shortened by 5 bases and J by 7 bases, with 21 bases between the two germline ends. The germline CDR1 and CDR2 sequences are SGHTA and FQGNSA. The CDR3 extends over 15 amino acids. CDR3 loop: CASSLIPQGFQEQYF. The CDR3 DNA follows: TGTGCCAGCAGCCTAATTCCCCAGGGTTTCCAAGAGCAGTACTTC.

This rearrangement joins TRBV2 to TRBJ2-7, with a weak D call TRBD2 (6 bases). CDR1 is SNHLY and CDR2 is FYNNEI in the germline V gene. V gave up 4 bases and J gave up 2 bases, with 15 bases separating them. The CDR3 loop spans 15 amino acids. The CDR3, as DNA: TGTGCCAGCAGTGGAATCGGAGGGGTTCCCTACGAGCAGTACTTC. This codes for CASSGIGGVPYEQYF.

Regarding this clonotype: A much larger clone differs from this one at a single base, so this may be a read error. CDR3 nucleotides: TGCGCCAGCGGGCCGTGGGACGGGATGAACTCTGAAGCTTTCTTT. Its protein product is CASGPWDGMNSEAFF. This rearrangement joins TRBV5-1 to TRBJ1-1; the D gene is possibly TRBD1 (5 bases). The germline CDR1 and CDR2 sequences are SGHRS and YFSETQ. The CDR3 is 15 amino acids.

Comment on this clonotype: The germline gene is not matched at one end of the junction; a read error may be the cause. This chain links TRBV10-2 with TRBJ2-1, with D tentatively TRBD1 or TRBD2 (5 bases each). The germline V gene encodes CDR1 WSHSY and CDR2 SAAADI. The CDR3 is 15 residues long. The CDR3 is CASGWGTTTNNEQFF. The CDR3, as DNA: TGTGCCAGTGGGTGGGGGACCACGACTAACAATGAGCAGTTCTTC.

A word on this clonotype: This may come from a read error, since a much larger clone is one base off. This chain connects TRBV20-1 to TRBJ2-5; 9 bases fit TRBD2. Germline assignment: CDR1 DFQATT and CDR2 SNEGSKA (reference sequence). The CDR3 covers 15 residues. This CDR3 reads CSATVLAGRQEAQYF. The DNA for the CDR3 is TGCAGTGCTACAGTACTAGCGGGTCGGCAAGAGGCCCAGTACTTC.

This clonotype was seen more than once but under ten times. The chain links TRBV5-1 to TRBJ2-7, with D possibly being TRBD2 (6 bases). Trimming removed 3 bases at V and 3 bases at J, with 10 bases between. Germline V lookup: CDR1 SGHRS, CDR2 YFSETQ. This CDR3 region has 13 residues. The CDR3 DNA follows: TGCGCCAGCAGCTATACTAGCTTCTACGAGCAGTACTTC. Translating gives CASSYTSFYEQYF.

As to this clonotype: The junction and the germline gene differ at one end; a read error may be behind it. The chain has TRBV2 and TRBJ2-7, with 9 bases fitting TRBD1. This CDR3 has 18 amino acids. Germline CDR1 SNHLY, CDR2 FYNNEI. The DNA of the CDR3 is TGCGCCAGCAGCCAAGAGGTGGGGGTACTAGGGACAGGGAACGAGCAGTACTTC. It translates to CASSQEVGVLGTGNEQYF.

In this sample, this clonotype turned up a few times. The chain links TRBV20-1 to TRBJ2-5, with TRBD2 identical over 10 bases. The CDR3 length is 17 residues. With 6 bases clipped from V and 4 bases from J, the junction kept 17 bases outside the gene matches. CDR1 DFQATT and CDR2 SNEGSKA come from the germline V gene (reference sequence). CDR3 loop: CSAQNGGASGRGETQYF. CDR3 nucleotide sequence: TGCAGTGCCCAGAATGGGGGGGCTAGCGGGAGAGGAGAGACCCAGTACTTC.

This clonotype showed up just a few times. This clone may be a read error of a much larger clone one base away. The gene calls are TRBV7-9 and TRBJ1-1; D ambiguous. This CDR3 has 13 residues. Germline lookup yields CDR1 SEHNR and CDR2 FQNEAQ (reference sequence). CDR3 DNA: TGTGCCGGCAGCCGGGGTGATAGCACTGAAGCTTTCTTT. Encoded protein: CAGSRGDSTEAFF. Full variable domain (remainder filled in from reference TRBV7-9 and TRBJ1-1): DTGVSQNPRHKITKRGQNVTFRCDPISEHNRLYWYRQTLGQGPEFLTYFQNEAQLEKSRLLSDRFSAERPKGSFSTLEIQRTEQGDSAMYLCAGSRGDSTEAFFGQGTRLTVV.

This clonotype was picked up many times. V usage is TRBV5-1 and J usage is TRBJ1-1; D possibly corresponds to TRBD1 (5 bases). The CDR3 loop spans 14 amino acids. Germline-derived CDR1 and CDR2 are SGHRS and YFSETQ. The V gene lost 4 bases and the J gene lost 1 base, with 11 bases spanning the gap. The CDR3 DNA follows: TGCGCCAGCAGCAAGGACAACGCGAACACTGAAGCTTTCTTT. Protein product: CASSKDNANTEAFF.

This clonotype has more than one count but fewer than ten. V is TRBV4-3 and J is TRBJ1-5; unclear D gene. CDR3 size: 13 residues. With 0 bases removed from V and 7 bases from J, the gap between germline ends came to 7 bases. CDR1 is LGHNA and CDR2 is YSLEER in the germline V gene. Written as DNA, the CDR3 is TGCGCCAGCAGCCAAGATCGGTGGCAGCCCCAGCATTTT. The encoded protein is CASSQDRWQPQHF.

This clonotype was picked up a small number of times. A much more abundant neighbour one base away suggests this may be a read error. This chain connects TRBV10-2 to TRBJ1-4; the D is unclear. Trimming cost V 2 bases and J 0 bases, with 4 bases left between them. The CDR3 covers 14 residues. Germline V gene data show CDR1 as WSHSY and CDR2 as SAAADI. This CDR3 reads CASSEQSTNEKLFF. For the CDR3, the DNA is TGCGCCAGCAGTGAGCAGTCAACTAATGAAAAACTGTTTTTT.

This clonotype showed up many times. The chain combines TRBV19 with TRBJ1-5; no firm D call. Per germline, CDR1 LNHDA and CDR2 SQIVND (reference sequence). CDR3 length equals 14 residues. Trimming stripped 0 bases from V and 6 bases from J, with 9 bases between. CDR3 nucleotide sequence: TGTGCCAGTAGTATAGAACGGGGTCCTCAGCCCCAGCATTTT. Its protein is CASSIERGPQPQHF. The full variable domain, in which reference TRBV19 and TRBJ1-5 provide the parts outside the CDR3, is DGGITQSPKYLFRKEGQNVTLSCEQNLNHDAMYWYRQDPGQGLRLIYYSQIVNDFQKGDIAEGYSVSREKKESFPLTVTSAQKNPTAFYLCASSIERGPQPQHFGDGTRLSIL.

The V call is TRBV11-2, the J call TRBJ2-7; 7 bases are shared with TRBD1. CDR1 is SGHAT, CDR2 FQNNGV, per germline. CDR3 length equals 16 residues. V trimming: 6 bases; J trimming: 0 bases; junction bases outside the gene matches: 11. The CDR3 spells CASSRLPGQSSYEQYF. In DNA form, the CDR3 reads TGTGCCAGCAGTCGATTACCGGGACAGAGCTCCTACGAGCAGTACTTC.

With regard to this clonotype: This may arise from a read error, as a much more abundant clone is one base away. The rearrangement uses TRBV7-9 and TRBJ1-1; no reliable D call. V shed 1 base and J shed 7 bases, with 10 bases lying between them. Germline CDR1 is SEHNR and CDR2 is FQNEAQ (reference sequence). CDR3 length: 13 residues. CDR3 nucleotide sequence: TGTGCCAGCAGCTTAGAAGGCTTAAATGAAGCTTTCTTT. The encoded protein is CASSLEGLNEAFF. Variable domain in full (rest from reference TRBV7-9 and TRBJ1-1): DTGVSQNPRHKITKRGQNVTFRCDPISEHNRLYWYRQTLGQGPEFLTYFQNEAQLEKSRLLSDRFSAERPKGSFSTLEIQRTEQGDSAMYLCASSLEGLNEAFFGQGTRLTVV.

This chain joins TRBV28 and TRBJ2-7; D uncertain. The CDR3 consists of 14 residues. CDR1 MDHEN and CDR2 SYDVKM come from the germline V gene. Trimming stripped 3 bases from V and 5 bases from J, with 14 bases between. Here the CDR3 reads CASSFFGGEDEQYF. CDR3 DNA sequence: TGTGCCAGCAGTTTCTTCGGCGGAGAGGACGAGCAGTACTTC.

Note on this clonotype: A read error is possible here, since a much larger clone lies one base away. V is TRBV7-9 and J is TRBJ1-4, with 8 bases fitting TRBD1. The V gene's germline CDR1 is SEHNR and CDR2 FQNEAQ (reference sequence). This CDR3 comprises 16 residues. The CDR3 sequence is CAGSPPPDRVEEKLFF. In DNA, the CDR3 is TGTGCCGGCAGTCCCCCTCCGGACAGGGTAGAAGAAAAACTGTTTTTT.

Notes on this clonotype: A much more abundant neighbour one base away suggests this may be a read error. The CDR3 sequence is CASSFSAGELLF. The CDR3 bases are TGTGCCAGCAGCTTTAGTGCCGGGGAGCTGCTTTTT. V is TRBV5-6 and J is TRBJ2-2; weak D call: TRBD2 (5 bases). The CDR3 runs 12 residues. Germline lookup yields CDR1 SGHDT and CDR2 YYEEEE.

Comment on this clonotype: The junction shows a germline mismatch at one end, possibly a read error. The J gene is TRBJ2-7, the V gene TRBV30; perhaps TRBD2 as D (5 bases). The CDR3 totals 13 residues. Germline lookup yields CDR1 GTSNPN and CDR2 SVGIG (reference sequence). This chain's CDR3 is CAWSLEGIGERYF. The CDR3 DNA sequence: TGTGCCTGGAGCTTAGAGGGAATCGGCGAGCGGTACTTC. The variable domain in full, with the rest retrieved from reference TRBV30 and TRBJ2-7, is SQTIHQWPATLVQPVGSPLSLECTVEGTSNPNLYWYRQAAGRGLQLLFYSVGIGQISSEVPQNLSASRPQDRQFILSSKKLLLSDSGFYLCAWSLEGIGERYFGPGTRLTVT.

This clonotype showed up just a few times. The chain couples TRBV2 to TRBJ1-5; D is ambiguous. Germline V gene lookup returns CDR1 SNHLY and CDR2 FYNNEI. V was clipped by 8 bases and J by 3 bases, with 11 bases between them. This CDR3 is built from 13 residues. In DNA, the CDR3 is TGTGCCAGCCGAACAGAGAACAATCAGCCCCAGCATTTT. Protein: CASRTENNQPQHF.

This clonotype appeared many times. The genes are TRBV20-1 and TRBJ1-5; D is possibly TRBD1 (6 bases). This CDR3 is built from 14 residues. Germline CDR1 is DFQATT and CDR2 is SNEGSKA (reference sequence). V was shortened by 1 base and J by 7 bases, with 14 bases between the two germline ends. The CDR3 coding sequence is TGCAGTGCTAGAGGATACAGGGCGGGACAGCCCCAGCATTTT. Residues: CSARGYRAGQPQHF.

This clonotype appeared many times. The rearrangement links TRBV24-1 to TRBJ2-5; 8 positions match TRBD2. The germline CDR1 and CDR2 sequences are KGHDR and SFDVKD. V shed 4 bases and J 4 bases; nucleotides not matched to a gene: 7. This CDR3 has 15 amino acids. Here the CDR3 DNA reads TGTGCCACCAGTGACACCCGGCTAGCGGGAGAGACCCAGTACTTC. Encoded protein: CATSDTRLAGETQYF.

This clonotype was counted between two and nine times. This chain links TRBV12-3 or TRBV12-4 with TRBJ1-2; a weak D match, TRBD1 (5 bases). This CDR3 has 13 amino acids. V was shortened by 1 base and J by 4 bases, with 7 bases between the two germline ends. CDR3 nucleotide sequence: TGTGCCAGCAGTTTAGACGGGACCTATGGCTACACCTTC. Amino acids: CASSLDGTYGYTF.

Ten or more counts support this clonotype. The chain carries TRBV5-1 and TRBJ2-7; D gene uncertain. CDR1 is SGHRS and CDR2 is YFSETQ in the germline V gene. Trimming took 5 bases from V and 0 from J, leaving 15 bases between them. The CDR3 runs 15 residues. The CDR3 DNA follows: TGCGCCAGCAGGGGTTTCGCGCGGAGCTCCTACGAGCAGTACTTC. Amino acid sequence: CASRGFARSSYEQYF.

This clonotype was detected a few times. The rearrangement links TRBV7-8 to TRBJ2-7, with a possible D match to TRBD1 (6 bases). V was pared by 1 base and J by 0 bases, with 13 bases between. The length of the CDR3 is 16 residues. CDR1 is SGHVS, CDR2 FQNEAQ, per germline. The CDR3 DNA reads as TGTGCCAGCAGCTTAGGTGGGTTGGACAGCTCCTACGAGCAGTACTTC. This codes for CASSLGGLDSSYEQYF.

This chain uses TRBV4-3 with TRBJ2-5; TRBD2 agrees at 8 bases. V gave up 1 base and J gave up 0 bases; unmatched junction bases: 4. Germline V gives CDR1 LGHNA, CDR2 YSLEER. The CDR3 runs 16 residues. The CDR3 DNA sequence: TGCGCCAGCAGCCAAGTCCCAGCGGGAGACCAAGAGACCCAGTACTTC. It codes for CASSQVPAGDQETQYF.

This clonotype was counted at least ten times. The chain carries TRBV15 and TRBJ1-2, with 10 bases fitting TRBD1. Germline V gene sequence: CDR1 LNHNV, CDR2 YYDKDF (reference sequence). The CDR3 spans 14 residues. Germline trimming cut 0 bases from V and 6 bases from J; bases unmatched to any gene: 1. The CDR3 DNA reads TGTGCCACCAGCAGAGACGGGACAGGGGATGGCTACACCTTC. Translated: CATSRDGTGDGYTF.

This chain uses TRBV2 with TRBJ2-5; the match to TRBD1 covers 7 bases. This CDR3 is built from 14 residues. Trimming at V came to 5 bases and at J to 5 bases, leaving 8 bases not matched to a gene. Germline-derived CDR1 and CDR2 are SNHLY and FYNNEI. The CDR3 loop reads CASSSLQGWETQYF. Written as DNA, the CDR3 is TGTGCCAGCAGTTCCTTACAGGGGTGGGAGACCCAGTACTTC.